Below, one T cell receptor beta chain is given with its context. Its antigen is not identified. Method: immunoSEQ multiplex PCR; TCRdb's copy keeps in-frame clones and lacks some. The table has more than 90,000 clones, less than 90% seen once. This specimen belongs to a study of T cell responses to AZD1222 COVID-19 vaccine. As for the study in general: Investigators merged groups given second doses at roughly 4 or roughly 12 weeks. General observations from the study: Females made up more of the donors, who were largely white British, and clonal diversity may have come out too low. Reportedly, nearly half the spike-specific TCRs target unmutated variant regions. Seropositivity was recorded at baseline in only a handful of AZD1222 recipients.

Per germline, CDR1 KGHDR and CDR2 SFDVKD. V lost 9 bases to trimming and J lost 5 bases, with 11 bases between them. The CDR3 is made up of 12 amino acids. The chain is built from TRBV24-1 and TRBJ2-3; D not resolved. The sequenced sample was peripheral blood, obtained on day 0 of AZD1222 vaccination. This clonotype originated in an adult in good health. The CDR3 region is CATPQTEDTQYF. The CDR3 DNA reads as TGTGCCACCCCCCAAACGGAAGATACGCAGTATTTT.